This entry features one T cell receptor (beta chain) sequence. In the authors' methods: It was from reference gene primer amplification that nucleated cell counts were estimated. Libraries were prepared by immunoSEQ multiplex PCR; TCRdb keeps only in-frame clonotypes and omits some of them. D and trimming were read from the DNA, whereas the V and J calls and clone size are those reported in that table. The sample consists of 250,000 to 400,000 clones, around nine tenths of them appearing once. This sample is part of a study of blood T cell repertoires in COVID-19. Germline trimming cut 4 bases from V and 5 bases from J; bases unmatched to any gene: 7. Germline CDR1 reads KGHDR; CDR2 reads SFDVKD. The CDR3 has 17 amino acids.

The rearrangement uses TRBV24-1 and TRBJ2-2, with TRBD2 identical over 12 bases. The sequencing input was PBMCs or T cells enriched from blood (not recorded which). This receptor was obtained from a man aged 55 to 69 who had recovered from COVID-19. The chain's CDR3 is CATSDPLAGGGTGELFF. CDR3 nucleotides: TGTGCCACCAGTGACCCGCTAGCGGGAGGGGGGACCGGGGAGCTGTTTTTT.